The 25 T cell receptor beta chains below were found in one sample sequenced in a study of tumor-infiltrating lymphocytes in primary liver carcinoma. Unsorted whole blood served as the source of blood RNA, and germline DNA was extracted as well. Synthesis of TCR beta cDNA was carried out from 500 ng total RNA with a constant-region primer. Modified slightly, ARM-PCR produced TCR beta libraries over three nested multiplex PCR rounds. TRBV1-TRBV30 forward primers paired with a C-beta reverse primer were used in the first two PCR rounds, which ran approximately 10 cycles each. TCRdb redid the calling of the multiplex PCR reads with MiXCR, one entry per CDR3 protein. The table includes around 330,000 distinct CDR3 sequences, less than 75% detected once. Specimen: peripheral blood. Every receptor here comes from a middle-aged man with primary liver carcinoma and hepatitis B virus infection.

This clonotype was recorded a few times. V is TRBV7-9 and J is TRBJ1-4, with D unclear. Germline V gives CDR1 SEHNR, CDR2 FQNEAQ (reference sequence). The CDR3 consists of 15 residues. V lost 1 base and J lost 4, with 10 bases in between. The CDR3 sequence is CASSLEPSLNEKLFF. CDR3 coding DNA: TGTGCCAGCAGCTTAGAGCCTTCCCTTAATGAAAAACTGTTTTTT. The full variable domain, completed using reference TRBV7-9 and TRBJ1-4, is DTGVSQNPRHKITKRGQNVTFRCDPISEHNRLYWYRQTLGQGPEFLTYFQNEAQLEKSRLLSDRFSAERPKGSFSTLEIQRTEQGDSAMYLCASSLEPSLNEKLFFGSGTQLSVL.

This chain joins TRBV4-2 and TRBJ2-7; 7 nucleotides match TRBD1. Looked up from germline, CDR1 is LGHNA and CDR2 is YNFKEQ. The J segment lost 7 bases and the V segment lost 0 bases, leaving 15 bases of the junction unmatched. This CDR3 comprises 17 residues. Written as DNA, the CDR3 is TGTGCCAGCAGCCAAGAGAGGCTAGAGATAGGGGGCTGGGAGCAGTACTTC. Protein: CASSQERLEIGGWEQYF.

Details on this clonotype: Germline is not matched at one junction end, which may reflect a read error. The gene calls are TRBV12-3 or TRBV12-4 and TRBJ2-7; TRBD1 matches 7 bases. This CDR3 is 14 amino acids long. Here the CDR3 reads CASRASGQRGERYF. CDR3 in DNA: TGTGCCAGCAGAGCCTCGGGACAGCGTGGGGAGCGGTACTTC.

This clonotype was recorded once. One end of the junction does not line up with germline, which may come from a read error. The V gene is TRBV11-2, the J gene TRBJ2-1; the match to TRBD2 covers 9 bases. Per germline, CDR1 SGHAT and CDR2 FQNNGV. The CDR3 runs to 16 residues. CDR3 sequence reads: CASSASSGSSYSEQFF. Here the CDR3 DNA reads TGTGCCAGCAGTGCGAGTAGCGGGAGTTCATACAGTGAGCAGTTCTTC. The whole variable domain, filled in from reference TRBV11-2 and TRBJ2-1, reads EAGVAQSPRYKIIEKRQSVAFWCNPISGHATLYWYQQILGQGPKLLIQFQNNGVVDDSQLPKDRFSAERLKGVDSTLKIQPAKLEDSAVYLCASSASSGSSYSEQFFGPGTRLTVL.

This clonotype was recorded many times. The chain couples TRBV28 to TRBJ2-5; tentatively, D is TRBD2 (5 bases). CDR3 length equals 14 residues. CDR1 MDHEN and CDR2 SYDVKM come from the germline V gene. Trimming took off 10 bases at V and 1 base at J, with 16 bases between the two ends. CDR3 sequence: CATRGGGSQETQYF. The CDR3 nucleotides are TGTGCCACCCGGGGTGGCGGGTCCCAAGAGACCCAGTACTTC.

With respect to this clonotype: The conserved phenylalanine or tryptophan is not found at the CDR3 terminus, so this likely reflects a read error. The V and J genes are TRBV28 and TRBJ1-6; tentatively, D is TRBD1 (5 bases). This CDR3 contains 15 residues. Germline loops: CDR1 MDHEN, CDR2 SYDVKM. The CDR3 spells CVSSSGSRAYSPLHY. CDR3 in DNA: TGTGTCAGCAGTTCAGGTAGCAGGGCGTATTCACCCCTCCACTAT.

This clonotype was observed a single time. This rearrangement joins TRBV7-9 to TRBJ2-3; D tentatively fits TRBD1 or TRBD2 (5 bases each). CDR1 is SEHNR and CDR2 is FQNEAQ in the germline V gene (reference sequence). The CDR3 length is 17 residues. Trimming left V 3 bases short and J 3 bases short, with 19 bases between. The chain's CDR3 is CASSLIVGTANTDTQYF. CDR3 nucleotide sequence: TGTGCCAGCAGCTTGATCGTCGGGACCGCTAATACAGATACGCAGTATTTT.

Only one count was recorded for this clonotype. A much more abundant neighbour one base away suggests this may be a read error. This chain uses TRBV10-3 with TRBJ2-1, with no clear D. Deletions cut 4 bases from V and 12 bases from J, with 19 bases between. This CDR3 is built from 14 residues. Germline assignment: CDR1 ENHRY and CDR2 SYGVKD. Here the CDR3 DNA reads TGTGCCATCAGTGTGCCGGAGCACGGGTCCGCGCAGTTCTTC. Residues: CAISVPEHGSAQFF.

With respect to this clonotype: A read error is possible here, since a much larger clone lies one base away. It is likely a read error, because the conserved phenylalanine at the end of the CDR3 is missing. V and J are TRBV7-8 and TRBJ1-6; TRBD1 is a possible D gene (5 bases). The V and J ends lost 4 bases and 5 bases respectively, with 9 bases between them. Germline loops: CDR1 SGHVS, CDR2 FQNEAQ. The CDR3 contains 14 residues. The CDR3 region is CASSSRGDNSPLHL. The CDR3 nucleotides read TGTGCCAGCAGCTCCCGGGGGGATAATTCACCCCTCCACCTT.

This clonotype was seen at least ten times. This rearrangement joins TRBV10-1 to TRBJ2-5; no firm D call. V was clipped by 3 bases and J by 5 bases, with 13 bases between them. Germline assignment: CDR1 WNHNN and CDR2 SYGVQD (reference sequence). This CDR3 has 14 residues. CDR3 in DNA: TGCGCCAGCAGTGAAACCGTAACCTCGGAGACCCAGTACTTC. Residues: CASSETVTSETQYF.

Only one count was recorded for this clonotype. Sequence at one end of the junction differs from germline and may be a read error. The chain employs TRBV30 and TRBJ2-7, with 15 positions matching TRBD2. From germline, CDR1 is GTSNPN and CDR2 SVGIG (reference sequence). The CDR3 contains 15 residues. The DNA of the CDR3 is TGTGCCTGGAGAAGGGGACTAGCGGGAGGCTACGAGGAGTACTTC. Encoded protein: CAWRRGLAGGYEEYF.

This clonotype was observed many times. V and J are TRBV6-6 and TRBJ2-7; 7 nucleotides align to TRBD2. Per the germline V gene, CDR1 is MNHNY and CDR2 is SVGAGI (reference sequence). The V and J ends lost 2 bases and 4 bases, in that order; junction bases with no gene match: 8. The CDR3 contains 15 residues. This chain's CDR3 is CASSYKRTRSYEQYF. DNA of the CDR3: TGTGCCAGCAGTTACAAAAGGACTAGGTCTTACGAGCAGTACTTC.

This clonotype was found once. This may be a read error, as it is one base from a much larger clone. The rearrangement uses TRBV6-6 and TRBJ1-1; D ambiguous. CDR3 size: 16 residues. V was pared by 0 bases and J by 2 bases, with 13 bases between. Germline values: CDR1 MNHNY, CDR2 SVGAGI (reference sequence). Written as DNA, the CDR3 is TGTGCCAGCAGTTACTCCGGACGGAGGATTAACACTGAAGCTTTCTTT. Amino acids: CASSYSGRRINTEAFF.

Remarks on this clonotype: A much larger clone lies a single base off, so this may be a read error. The chain combines TRBV6-2 or TRBV6-3 with TRBJ1-1; possible D gene TRBD1, 6 bases. The CDR3 covers 12 residues. Germline V gene sequence: CDR1 MNHEY, CDR2 SVGEGT. CDR3 sequence (DNA): TGTGTCAGCAGTTCAACAGGGACTGAAGCTTTCTTT. Protein product: CVSSSTGTEAFF.

As concerns this clonotype: Since a much larger clone is just one base distant, this may be a read error. The chain joins TRBV6-1 to TRBJ1-3, with D tentatively TRBD1 (6 bases). The CDR3 totals 15 residues. Germline loops: CDR1 MNHNS, CDR2 SASEGT. CDR3 residues: CASSEEGGDGNTIHF. The CDR3 DNA reads as TGTGCCAGCAGTGAAGAGGGGGGCGACGGAAACACCATACATTTT.

The genes are TRBV5-5 and TRBJ1-6; tentative D call: TRBD1 (6 bases). Trimming left V 4 bases short and J 9 bases short, with 20 bases between. Germline V gene data show CDR1 as SGHKS and CDR2 as YYEKEE (reference sequence). The CDR3 runs 16 residues. Here the CDR3 reads CASSREGWGGGSPLHF. CDR3 nucleotides: TGTGCCAGCAGCCGCGAGGGCTGGGGAGGGGGTTCACCCCTCCACTTT.

As regards this clonotype: A clone one base away is much larger, so this may be a read error. The chain has TRBV6-2 or TRBV6-3 and TRBJ1-5; no clear D gene. This CDR3 contains 14 residues. Looked up from germline, CDR1 is MNHEY and CDR2 is SVGEGT. The CDR3 loop is CASSYTSRDQLQHF. CDR3 bases: TGTGCCAGCAGTTATACGTCTCGGGATCAGCTCCAGCATTTT.

This rearrangement joins TRBV6-5 to TRBJ2-4; D is perhaps TRBD1 (6 bases). This CDR3 is built from 14 residues. The V end was cut by 7 bases, the J end by 1 base, with 11 bases between. Germline CDR1 is MNHEY and CDR2 is SVGAGI. The chain's CDR3 is CASTEGDAKNIQYF. DNA of the CDR3: TGTGCCAGCACAGAGGGGGATGCCAAAAACATTCAGTACTTC.

This clonotype was observed a few times. The CDR3 reads CASNPKGSTYEQYF. For the CDR3, the DNA is TGCGCCAGCAACCCCAAGGGCAGCACCTACGAGCAGTACTTC. This chain connects TRBV4-3 to TRBJ2-7, with no clear D. Germline V lookup: CDR1 LGHNA, CDR2 YSLEER. Trimming removed 7 bases from V and 2 bases from J, with 15 bases in between. The CDR3 totals 14 residues.

This clonotype was found a few times. V usage is TRBV7-9 and J usage is TRBJ1-1, with TRBD1 matching over 7 bases. J lost 2 bases, V lost 6 bases, and 3 bases had no gene match. Germline loops: CDR1 SEHNR, CDR2 FQNEAQ (reference sequence). The length of the CDR3 is 13 residues. The CDR3 loop reads CASRRQGNTEAFF. The CDR3 DNA sequence: TGTGCCAGCAGGCGACAGGGCAACACTGAAGCTTTCTTT. Combining the CDR3 with reference TRBV7-9 and TRBJ1-1 gives the whole variable domain DTGVSQNPRHKITKRGQNVTFRCDPISEHNRLYWYRQTLGQGPEFLTYFQNEAQLEKSRLLSDRFSAERPKGSFSTLEIQRTEQGDSAMYLCASRRQGNTEAFFGQGTRLTVV.

This clonotype was detected only a few times. A much larger clone lies one base from this, so it may be a read error. Without the conserved terminal phenylalanine or tryptophan, this CDR3 likely stems from a read error. The V and J genes are TRBV10-2 and TRBJ2-7, with 7 bases aligning to TRBD1. There are 14 residues in the CDR3. Germline CDR1 reads WSHSY; CDR2 reads SAAADI. Trimming took 3 bases from V and 2 from J; bases not matched to a gene: 4. For the CDR3, the DNA is TGCGCCAGCAGTGATACAGGGGATGCCTACGAGCAGTACCTC. This translates into CASSDTGDAYEQYL.

With respect to this clonotype: Just one base apart from a much larger clone, this may be a read error. The J gene is TRBJ1-5, the V gene TRBV6-1; 7 nucleotides line up with TRBD1. Germline V gene lookup returns CDR1 MNHNS and CDR2 SASEGT. CDR3 length: 14 residues. Trimming took 4 bases from V and 3 from J; bases not matched to a gene: 3. The CDR3 here is CASSGQGHNQPQHF. The DNA of the CDR3 is TGTGCCAGCAGTGGACAGGGACACAATCAGCCCCAGCATTTT.

Concerning this clonotype itself: The CDR3 does not close with the conserved phenylalanine or tryptophan, likely indicating a read error. V gene TRBV11-2 combines with J gene TRBJ2-3; TRBD2 aligns across 8 bases. This CDR3 has 15 amino acids. Germline V gives CDR1 SGHAT, CDR2 FQNNGV. CDR3 in DNA: TGCGCCAGCATCTCGGGGGGGGGGCAAGTCGATACGCAGTATTTG. Amino acid sequence: CASISGGGQVDTQYL.

This clonotype was seen once. A much more abundant neighbour one base away suggests this may be a read error. No conserved phenylalanine or tryptophan is present at the end of the CDR3, so a read error is the likely explanation. V and J are TRBV7-9 and TRBJ2-3, with 8 bases identical to TRBD2. CDR1 and CDR2 from the germline V gene are SEHNR and FQNEAQ (reference sequence). The CDR3 sequence is 14 residues long. The V gene end was trimmed by 8 bases and the J gene end by 9 bases; junction bases not matched to a gene: 13. The CDR3 bases are TGTGCCAGCCGGGAGGGGGGCGGGAGAGAAACGCAGTATTAT. This gives the protein CASREGGGRETQYY.

About this clonotype: As the CDR3 is not closed by the conserved phenylalanine or tryptophan, this likely results from a read error. The DNA is left out, because the CDR3 cannot be placed on it with certainty; the CDR3 is given as TCRdb lists it. The CDR3 sequence is CASSLAGPINEQLS. V and J are TRBV11-2 and TRBJ2-1; TRBD1, the table's D call, lacks a check against the DNA. The CDR3 extends over 14 residues, inclusive of both ends. CDR1 and CDR2 from the germline V gene are SGHAT and FQNNGV.